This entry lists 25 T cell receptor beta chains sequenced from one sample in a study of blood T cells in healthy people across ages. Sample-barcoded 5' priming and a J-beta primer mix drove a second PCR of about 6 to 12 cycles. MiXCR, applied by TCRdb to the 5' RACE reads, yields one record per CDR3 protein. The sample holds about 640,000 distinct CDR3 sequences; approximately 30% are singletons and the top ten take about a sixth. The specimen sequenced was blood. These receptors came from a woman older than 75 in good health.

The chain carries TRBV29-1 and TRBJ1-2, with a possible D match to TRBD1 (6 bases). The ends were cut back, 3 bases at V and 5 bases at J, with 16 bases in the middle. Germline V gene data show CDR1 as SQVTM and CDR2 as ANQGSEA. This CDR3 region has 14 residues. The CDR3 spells CSVDAGGGGYGYTF. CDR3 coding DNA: TGCAGCGTTGACGCCGGGGGAGGGGGTTATGGCTACACCTTC.

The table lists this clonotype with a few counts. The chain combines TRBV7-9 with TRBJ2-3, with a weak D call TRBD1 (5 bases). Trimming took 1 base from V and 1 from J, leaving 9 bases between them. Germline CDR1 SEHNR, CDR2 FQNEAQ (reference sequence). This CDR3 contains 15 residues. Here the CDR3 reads CASSLVLRGTDTQYF. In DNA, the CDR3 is TGTGCCAGCAGCTTAGTCCTCAGGGGCACAGATACGCAGTATTTT.

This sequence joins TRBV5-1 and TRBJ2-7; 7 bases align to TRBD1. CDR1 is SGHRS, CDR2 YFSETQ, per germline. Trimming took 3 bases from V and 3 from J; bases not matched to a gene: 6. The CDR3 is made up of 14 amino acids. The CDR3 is CASSWRQGDYEQYF. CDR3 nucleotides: TGCGCCAGCAGCTGGAGGCAGGGGGACTACGAGCAGTACTTC.

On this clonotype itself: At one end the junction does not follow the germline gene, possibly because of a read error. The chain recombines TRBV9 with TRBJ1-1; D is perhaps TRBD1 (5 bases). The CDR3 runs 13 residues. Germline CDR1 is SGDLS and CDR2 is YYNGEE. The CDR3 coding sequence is TGTACCAGCAGCCTTGACAGGAACACTGAAGCTTTCTTT. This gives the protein CTSSLDRNTEAFF.

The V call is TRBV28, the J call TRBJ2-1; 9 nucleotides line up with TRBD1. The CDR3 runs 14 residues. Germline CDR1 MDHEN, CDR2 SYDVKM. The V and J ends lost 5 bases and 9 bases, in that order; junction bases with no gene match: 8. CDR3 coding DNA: TGTGCCAGCAGTGACACAGGGGGCGGACGTGAGCAGTTCTTC. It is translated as CASSDTGGGREQFF. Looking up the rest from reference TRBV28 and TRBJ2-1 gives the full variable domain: DVKVTQSSRYLVKRTGEKVFLECVQDMDHENMFWYRQDPGLGLRLIYFSYDVKMKEKGDIPEGYSVSREKKERFSLILESASTNQTSMYLCASSDTGGGREQFFGPGTRLTVL.

DNA of the CDR3: TGTGCCAGCAGTTCATTGCCAGTTTACAGCTCCTACAATGAGCAGTTCTTC. It translates to CASSSLPVYSSYNEQFF. The chain is built from TRBV12-3 or TRBV12-4 and TRBJ2-1; no clear D gene. CDR3 size: 17 residues. With 4 bases removed from V and 0 bases from J, the gap between germline ends came to 16 bases.

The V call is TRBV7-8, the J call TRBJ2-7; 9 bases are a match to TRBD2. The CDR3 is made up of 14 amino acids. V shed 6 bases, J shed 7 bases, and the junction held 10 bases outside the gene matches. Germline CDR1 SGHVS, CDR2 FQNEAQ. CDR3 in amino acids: CASSKGRGGSEQYF. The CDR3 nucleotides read TGTGCCAGCAGTAAGGGGCGGGGGGGCAGTGAGCAGTACTTC.

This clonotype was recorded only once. CDR3: CASSYDAASYNEQFF. For the CDR3, the DNA is TGTGCCAGCAGCTACGACGCTGCTTCCTACAATGAGCAGTTCTTC. The J gene is TRBJ2-1, the V gene TRBV7-3; D is undetermined. The ends were cut back, 4 bases at V and 1 base at J, with 11 bases in the middle. CDR3 length: 15 amino acids. Germline CDR1 and CDR2: SGHTA and FQGTGA.

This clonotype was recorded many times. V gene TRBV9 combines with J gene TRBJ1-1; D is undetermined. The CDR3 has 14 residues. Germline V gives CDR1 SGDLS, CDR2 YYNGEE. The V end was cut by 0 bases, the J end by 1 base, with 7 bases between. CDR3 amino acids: CASSVELGNTEAFF. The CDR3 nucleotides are TGTGCCAGCAGCGTAGAATTGGGGAACACTGAAGCTTTCTTT. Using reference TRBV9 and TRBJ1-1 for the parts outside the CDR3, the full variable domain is DSGVTQTPKHLITATGQRVTLRCSPRSGDLSVYWYQQSLDQGLQFLIQYYNGEERAKGNILERFSAQQFPDLHSELNLSSLELGDSALYFCASSVELGNTEAFFGQGTRLTVV.

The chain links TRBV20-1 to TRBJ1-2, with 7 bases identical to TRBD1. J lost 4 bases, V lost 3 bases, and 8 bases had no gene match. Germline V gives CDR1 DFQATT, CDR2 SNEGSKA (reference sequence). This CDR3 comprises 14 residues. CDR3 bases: TGCAGTGCTAGTGACACAGGGGTGGGCTATGGCTACACCTTC. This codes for CSASDTGVGYGYTF.

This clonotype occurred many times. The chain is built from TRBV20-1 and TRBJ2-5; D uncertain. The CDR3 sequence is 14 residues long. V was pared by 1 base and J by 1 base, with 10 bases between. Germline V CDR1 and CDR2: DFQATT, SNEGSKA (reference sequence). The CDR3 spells CSARVLKGQETQYF. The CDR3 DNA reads TGCAGTGCTAGAGTGTTAAAGGGCCAAGAGACCCAGTACTTC.

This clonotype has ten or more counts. CDR3 coding DNA: TGTGCCAGCAGCCAAGGATTAGCGGGGGGCGCAGATACGCAGTATTTT. Residues: CASSQGLAGGADTQYF. This chain joins TRBV3-1 and TRBJ2-3; TRBD2 aligns across 10 bases. Unmatched junction bases numbered 5, after V lost 1 base and J lost 4 bases. The germline V gene has CDR1 LGHDT and CDR2 YNNKEL (reference sequence). The length of the CDR3 is 16 residues.

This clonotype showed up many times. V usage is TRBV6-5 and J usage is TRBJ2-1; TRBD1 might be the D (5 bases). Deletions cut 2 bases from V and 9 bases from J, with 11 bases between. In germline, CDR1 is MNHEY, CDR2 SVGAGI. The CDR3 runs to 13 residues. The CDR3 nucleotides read TGTGCCAGCAGTTACACTCAGGGCCGTGAGCAGTTCTTC. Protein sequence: CASSYTQGREQFF.

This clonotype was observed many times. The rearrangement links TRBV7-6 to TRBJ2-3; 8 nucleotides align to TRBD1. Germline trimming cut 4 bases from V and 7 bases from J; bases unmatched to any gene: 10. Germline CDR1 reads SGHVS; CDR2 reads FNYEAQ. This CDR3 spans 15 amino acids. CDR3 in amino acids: CASSSGRGPVNTQYF. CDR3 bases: TGTGCCAGCAGCTCGGGCAGGGGGCCGGTTAATACGCAGTATTTT.

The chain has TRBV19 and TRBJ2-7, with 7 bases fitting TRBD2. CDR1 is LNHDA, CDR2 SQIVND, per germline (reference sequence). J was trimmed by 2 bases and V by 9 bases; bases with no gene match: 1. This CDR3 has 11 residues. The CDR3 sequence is CARGTTYEQYF. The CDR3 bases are TGTGCCAGGGGGACTACCTACGAGCAGTACTTC.

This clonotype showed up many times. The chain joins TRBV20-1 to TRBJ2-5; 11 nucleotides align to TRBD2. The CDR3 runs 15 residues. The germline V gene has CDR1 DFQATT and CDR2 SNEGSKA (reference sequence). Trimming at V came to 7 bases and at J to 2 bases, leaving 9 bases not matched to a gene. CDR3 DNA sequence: TGCAGTGGAGTCTTTCTAGCGGGGGGTCAAGAGACCCAGTACTTC. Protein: CSGVFLAGGQETQYF.

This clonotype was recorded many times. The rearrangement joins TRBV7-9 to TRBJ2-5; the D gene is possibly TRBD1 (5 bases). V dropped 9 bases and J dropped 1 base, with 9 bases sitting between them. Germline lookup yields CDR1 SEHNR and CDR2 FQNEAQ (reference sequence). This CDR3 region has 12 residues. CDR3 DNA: TGTGCCAGAAAGGGGTTCCAAGAGACCCAGTACTTC. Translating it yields CARKGFQETQYF.

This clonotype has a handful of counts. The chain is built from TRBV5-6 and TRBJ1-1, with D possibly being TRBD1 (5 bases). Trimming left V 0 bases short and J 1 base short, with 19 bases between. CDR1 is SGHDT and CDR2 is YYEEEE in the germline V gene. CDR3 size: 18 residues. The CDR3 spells CASSLEAGPALRNTEAFF. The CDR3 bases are TGTGCCAGCAGCTTGGAGGCGGGGCCGGCGCTCAGGAACACTGAAGCTTTCTTT.

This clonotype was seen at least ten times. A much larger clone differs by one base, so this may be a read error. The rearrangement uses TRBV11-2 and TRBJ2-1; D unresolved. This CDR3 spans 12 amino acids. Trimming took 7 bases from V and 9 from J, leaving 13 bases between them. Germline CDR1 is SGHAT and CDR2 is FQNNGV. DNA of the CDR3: TGTGCCAGCACCCTTAGGTGCTCTGAGCAGTTCTTC. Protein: CASTLRCSEQFF.

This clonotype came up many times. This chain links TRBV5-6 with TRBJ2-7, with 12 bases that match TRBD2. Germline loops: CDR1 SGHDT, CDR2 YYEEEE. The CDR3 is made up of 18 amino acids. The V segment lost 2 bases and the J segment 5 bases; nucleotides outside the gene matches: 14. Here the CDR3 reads CASSFLLAGGALSDEQYF. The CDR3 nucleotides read TGTGCCAGCAGCTTCCTACTAGCGGGGGGCGCCCTATCTGACGAGCAGTACTTC.

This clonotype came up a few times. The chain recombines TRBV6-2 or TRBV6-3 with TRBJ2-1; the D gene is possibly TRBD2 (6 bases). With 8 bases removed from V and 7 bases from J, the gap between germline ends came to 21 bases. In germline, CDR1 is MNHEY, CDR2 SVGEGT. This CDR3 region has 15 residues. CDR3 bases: TGTGCCAGCCTCGGGAGACTCCTTAGGCAAAATGAGCAGTTCTTC. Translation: CASLGRLLRQNEQFF.

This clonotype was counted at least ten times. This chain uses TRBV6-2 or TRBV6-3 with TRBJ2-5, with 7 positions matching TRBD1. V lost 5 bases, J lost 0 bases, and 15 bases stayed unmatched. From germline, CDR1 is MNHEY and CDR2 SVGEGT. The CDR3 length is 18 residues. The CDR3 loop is CASSPTLGQVSHQETQYF. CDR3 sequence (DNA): TGTGCCAGCAGTCCGACCCTCGGACAGGTCTCACACCAAGAGACCCAGTACTTC.

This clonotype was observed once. This CDR3 is CSARGRGNEQFF. The CDR3, as DNA: TGCAGTGCTAGAGGAAGGGGCAATGAGCAGTTCTTC. The chain uses TRBV20-1 and TRBJ2-1; TRBD1 might be the D (5 bases). There are 12 residues in the CDR3. Germline values: CDR1 DFQATT, CDR2 SNEGSKA (reference sequence). The ends were cut back, 1 base at V and 6 bases at J, with 7 bases in the middle.

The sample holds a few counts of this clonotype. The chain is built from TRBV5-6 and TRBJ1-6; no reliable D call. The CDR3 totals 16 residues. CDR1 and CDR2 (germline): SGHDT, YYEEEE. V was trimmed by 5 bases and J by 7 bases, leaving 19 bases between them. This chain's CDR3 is CASSLAPVNRNSPLHF. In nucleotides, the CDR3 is TGTGCCAGCAGTCTGGCCCCCGTGAACCGAAATTCACCCCTCCACTTT.

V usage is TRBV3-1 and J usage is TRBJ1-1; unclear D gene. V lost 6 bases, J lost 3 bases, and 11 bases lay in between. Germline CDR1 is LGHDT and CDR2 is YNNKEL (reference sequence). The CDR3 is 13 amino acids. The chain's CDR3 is CASSIGVDTEAFF. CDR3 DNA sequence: TGTGCCAGCAGTATCGGGGTGGACACTGAAGCTTTCTTT.